This T cell receptor (beta chain) is from a study of blood T cell repertoires in COVID-19. Overall study: PBMCs, B-cell-depleted T cells, or T cells provided the cDNA or gDNA that made up the material.

In the study's own analysis: Estimated nucleated cell counts came from reference gene primer amplification. The protocol was immunoSEQ multiplex PCR, while the TCRdb copy is restricted to in-frame clones and leaves out a portion. The DNA was the basis for D and trimming; V, J and clone size are from that table. The sample yields approximately 100,000 clones, 70% to 90% seen once. CDR1 and CDR2 from the germline V gene are ENHRY and SYGVKD. V was clipped by 5 bases and J by 3 bases; unmatched bases: 15. The CDR3 sequence is 18 residues long. The source is a woman in her 30s with acute or convalescent COVID-19. The sequenced material came from peripheral blood. The rearrangement joins TRBV10-3 to TRBJ1-5; 8 bases match TRBD1. As DNA, the CDR3 is TGTGCCATCAGTCCTGGACAGGGAGGTAGCCCCGACAATCAGCCCCAGCATTTT. Residues: CAISPGQGGSPDNQPQHF.